The next 21 T cell receptor beta chains were all read from a single sample in a study of identical twins. MiXCR, applied by TCRdb to the 5' RACE reads, yields one record per CDR3 protein. Of 210,000 or so distinct CDR3 sequences in the sample, 15% were seen once. These sequences were also reported in another study, on T cells expressing NK-cell markers.

The sample taken for sequencing was CD8+ T cells sorted from blood. The receptors originated from a woman between 18 and 29 years old in good health.

A few counts support this clonotype. CDR3 in amino acids: CASRLTGGGEQFF. Here the CDR3 DNA reads TGTGCCAGCAGATTGACAGGGGGCGGTGAGCAGTTCTTC. This chain links TRBV12-3 or TRBV12-4 with TRBJ2-1, with 10 bases matching TRBD1. CDR3 length equals 13 residues. V lost 6 bases, J lost 9 bases, and 5 bases stayed unmatched.

This clonotype was seen ten or more times. V and J are TRBV18 and TRBJ2-7, with TRBD2 identical over 9 bases. The J segment lost 1 base and the V segment lost 5 bases, leaving 6 bases of the junction unmatched. Looked up from germline, CDR1 is KGHSH and CDR2 is LQKENI. The CDR3 has 15 amino acids. CDR3 in amino acids: CASSKLAGPSYEQYF. In nucleotides, the CDR3 is TGTGCCAGCTCAAAGCTAGCGGGGCCTTCCTACGAGCAGTACTTC.

This clonotype showed up just a few times. V and J are TRBV20-1 and TRBJ2-1, with a weak D call TRBD2 (6 bases). Germline V gene data show CDR1 as DFQATT and CDR2 as SNEGSKA (reference sequence). With 0 bases removed from V and 5 bases from J, the gap between germline ends came to 8 bases. This CDR3 is 13 amino acids long. CDR3 sequence reads: CSARERGHNEQFF. The CDR3 DNA sequence: TGCAGTGCTAGAGAGCGGGGCCACAATGAGCAGTTCTTC.

This clonotype occurred many times. The gene calls are TRBV6-1 and TRBJ2-3, with 7 bases identical to TRBD1. From germline, CDR1 is MNHNS and CDR2 SASEGT. The CDR3 is 13 amino acids. With 5 bases clipped from V and 6 bases from J, the junction kept 5 bases outside the gene matches. The CDR3 sequence is CASSPTGADTQYF. The CDR3 coding sequence is TGTGCCAGCAGTCCAACAGGGGCCGATACGCAGTATTTT.

The gene calls are TRBV15 and TRBJ2-2; D not certain. Trimming took off 3 bases at V and 5 bases at J, with 10 bases between the two ends. Germline-derived CDR1 and CDR2 are LNHNV and YYDKDF (reference sequence). The CDR3 contains 14 residues. In nucleotides, the CDR3 is TGTGCCACCAGCAGTCCAGGAGAGACCGGGGAGCTGTTTTTT. Translated, it gives CATSSPGETGELFF.

This rearrangement joins TRBV27 to TRBJ2-3, with D possibly matching TRBD2 (6 bases). The CDR3 contains 15 residues. CDR1 MNHEY and CDR2 SMNVEV come from the germline V gene (reference sequence). V was cut by 3 bases and J by 4 bases, with 14 bases left in between. The CDR3 coding sequence is TGTGCCAGCAGTTTGGGCGGGATCGGCCCAGATACGCAGTATTTT. Translation gives CASSLGGIGPDTQYF.

J is TRBJ2-7 and V is TRBV2; 9 positions agree with TRBD1. Germline-derived CDR1 and CDR2 are SNHLY and FYNNEI. This CDR3 contains 13 residues. The chain's CDR3 is CASIPGTGNEQYF. The CDR3 DNA reads TGTGCATCAATTCCCGGGACAGGGAACGAGCAGTACTTC.

The CDR3 DNA sequence: TGTGCCAGCAGCTTAAGCACAGGGGAATTCAAAAACATTCAGTACTTC. Encoded protein: CASSLSTGEFKNIQYF. The rearrangement uses TRBV7-8 and TRBJ2-4; the match to TRBD1 covers 7 bases. The length of the CDR3 is 16 residues. Germline V lookup: CDR1 SGHVS, CDR2 FQNEAQ. J was trimmed by 3 bases and V by 2 bases; bases with no gene match: 7.

The sample holds a few counts of this clonotype. The CDR3 loop is CASSPDYSNTGELFF. CDR3 nucleotides: TGTGCCAGCAGCCCTGACTACTCGAACACCGGGGAGCTGTTTTTT. V and J are TRBV7-2 and TRBJ2-2; D possibly corresponds to TRBD2 (5 bases). The CDR3 has 15 residues. Germline CDR1 and CDR2: SGHTA and FQGNSA. Trimming stripped 5 bases from V and 0 bases from J, with 10 bases between.

The rearrangement links TRBV11-2 to TRBJ1-1, with D uncertain. V shed 0 bases and J shed 7 bases, with 12 bases lying between them. This CDR3 spans 14 amino acids. Germline V gene data show CDR1 as SGHAT and CDR2 as FQNNGV. Here the CDR3 DNA reads TGTGCCAGCAGCTTAGACGTAAATTACCGTGAAGCTTTCTTT. It encodes CASSLDVNYREAFF.

The J gene is TRBJ1-5, the V gene TRBV12-3 or TRBV12-4; 7 bases fit TRBD1. This CDR3 is 12 amino acids long. Trimming took 6 bases from V and 7 from J; bases not matched to a gene: 3. In DNA form, the CDR3 reads TGTGCCAGCAGGACAGGGATCCAGCCCCAGCATTTT. Translating it yields CASRTGIQPQHF.

V and J are TRBV7-9 and TRBJ2-2, with D possibly TRBD2 on 5 matching bases. Germline V gene sequence: CDR1 SEHNR, CDR2 FQNEAQ (reference sequence). This CDR3 has 14 residues. V was trimmed by 7 bases and J by 4 bases, leaving 13 bases between them. CDR3 loop: CASTDIEGTGELFF. The CDR3 DNA reads as TGTGCCAGCACTGATATAGAGGGCACCGGGGAGCTGTTTTTT.

The chain carries TRBV12-3 or TRBV12-4 and TRBJ1-4, with D perhaps matching TRBD1 (6 bases). V shed 6 bases and J shed 3 bases, with 17 bases lying between them. CDR3 length: 16 amino acids. The CDR3 region is CASSHGPDRPNEKLFF. The CDR3 bases are TGTGCCAGCAGCCATGGTCCAGACAGGCCTAATGAAAAACTGTTTTTT.

This sequence joins TRBV11-3 and TRBJ2-7; 8 nucleotides agree with TRBD1. The CDR3 loop spans 15 amino acids. The ends lost 5 bases at V and 5 bases at J; junction bases unmatched: 11. Germline V CDR1 and CDR2: SGHNT, YENEEA. CDR3 loop: CASSPDREPSNEQYF. CDR3 DNA: TGTGCCAGCAGCCCGGACAGGGAGCCTTCCAACGAGCAGTACTTC.

This clonotype was seen many times. This sequence joins TRBV29-1 and TRBJ2-7; TRBD1 matches 10 bases. The V gene's germline CDR1 is SQVTM and CDR2 ANQGSEA. The CDR3 extends over 14 amino acids. The junction had 7 bases not matched to a gene; V was cut back by 1 base and J by 7 bases. The CDR3 here is CSVEVETGGREQYF. The DNA for the CDR3 is TGCAGCGTTGAAGTGGAGACAGGGGGCCGGGAGCAGTACTTC.

The sample holds a few counts of this clonotype. The V call is TRBV6-2 or TRBV6-3, the J call TRBJ2-7; D gene uncertain. The germline V gene encodes CDR1 MNHEY and CDR2 SVGEGT. The germline V and J ends were trimmed by 2 bases and 6 bases, with 8 bases remaining between them. The CDR3 extends over 12 amino acids. The CDR3 protein is CASSYGIGEQYF. CDR3 nucleotide sequence: TGTGCCAGCAGTTACGGGATAGGCGAGCAGTACTTC.

This clonotype was found a few times. V and J are TRBV6-6 and TRBJ1-5; perhaps TRBD1 as D (6 bases). V lost 8 bases to trimming and J lost 3 bases, with 11 bases between them. The CDR3 extends over 13 amino acids. Germline CDR1 is MNHNY and CDR2 is SVGAGI (reference sequence). The CDR3 coding sequence is TGTGCCAGCTATGGACAGCCCAATCAGCCCCAGCATTTT. This sequence encodes CASYGQPNQPQHF.

This clonotype has only a few counts. J is TRBJ2-7 and V is TRBV27; D is possibly TRBD1 (6 bases). The CDR3 is 13 residues long. Trimming shortened V by 6 bases and J by 0 bases, and 9 bases separated the two germline ends. The germline CDR1 and CDR2 sequences are MNHEY and SMNVEV (reference sequence). The CDR3 spells CASSEDSSYEQYF. The CDR3 DNA sequence: TGTGCCAGCAGCGAGGACAGCTCCTACGAGCAGTACTTC.

The chain has TRBV12-3 or TRBV12-4 and TRBJ2-4; D gene unclear. The CDR3 has 12 amino acids. V gave up 10 bases and J gave up 1 base, with 8 bases separating them. CDR3 nucleotide sequence: TGTGCCACCATGGGGGCCAAAAACATTCAGTACTTC. It specifies CATMGAKNIQYF.

This chain uses TRBV7-9 with TRBJ2-3; no firm D call. V gave up 8 bases and J gave up 0 bases, with 9 bases separating them. CDR3 length equals 13 residues. The germline CDR1 and CDR2 sequences are SEHNR and FQNEAQ (reference sequence). The CDR3 loop reads CASRGASTDTQYF. DNA for the CDR3: TGTGCCAGCCGAGGAGCCAGCACAGATACGCAGTATTTT.

This sequence joins TRBV6-2 or TRBV6-3 and TRBJ2-7; 7 bases line up with TRBD1. With 2 bases clipped from V and 3 bases from J, the junction kept 7 bases outside the gene matches. This CDR3 contains 15 residues. Germline values: CDR1 MNHEY, CDR2 SVGEGT. The CDR3, as DNA: TGTGCCAGCAGTTACCCTCGGGACAGAGACTACGAGCAGTACTTC. This codes for CASSYPRDRDYEQYF.